Listed below are T cell receptor beta chains from one sample, sequenced in a study of blood T cell repertoires in COVID-19. Sequencing used immunoSEQ multiplex PCR; TCRdb keeps in-frame clones, though not all of them. The sample lists about 230,000 clones, 80% to 90% occurring once. Specimen: peripheral blood. All receptors come from a man in his forties with acute or convalescent COVID-19. The conserved cysteine and the conserved F or W are not part of the CDR3 here. Fields, in order: V gene, J gene, clone size, CDR3 protein. Clone size, where shown, is once, few, many, or a class for clones that have expanded.

V: TRBV5-4; J: TRBJ2-3; size: NA; CDR3: ASSLRTDTQY
V: TRBV9; J: TRBJ2-2; size: NA; CDR3: ASSVKGADTGELF
V: TRBV2; J: TRBJ1-4; size: NA; CDR3: ASRDTGTGEKLF
V: TRBV6-1; J: TRBJ1-5; size: NA; CDR3: ASSGGQTPLSNQPQH
V: TRBV7-2; J: TRBJ2-2; size: NA; CDR3: ASSPGGLNTGELF
V: TRBV20-1; J: TRBJ1-2; size: NA; CDR3: SAAGSYGYT
V: TRBV2; J: TRBJ1-1; size: few; CDR3: ASRPTQGRGTEAF
V: TRBV3-1/TRBV3-2; J: TRBJ1-3; size: once; CDR3: ASSQGPPGGGNTIY
V: TRBV29-1; J: TRBJ1-3; size: NA; CDR3: SVSTVGNTIY
V: TRBV30; J: TRBJ1-1; size: NA; CDR3: AWSQGQFEAF
V: TRBV6-5; J: TRBJ1-2; size: once; CDR3: ATPPQTHSYGYT
V: TRBV7-8; J: TRBJ2-5; size: NA; CDR3: ASSLFGGGQETQY
V: TRBV9; J: TRBJ2-7; size: NA; CDR3: ASSASDGTYEQY
V: TRBV7-2; J: TRBJ1-5; size: NA; CDR3: ASSSGQGISNQPQH
V: TRBV6-5; J: TRBJ2-3; size: NA; CDR3: ASRVDRASTDTQY
V: TRBV2; J: TRBJ2-1; size: NA; CDR3: ASSETSADYNEQF
V: TRBV19; J: TRBJ1-2; size: NA; CDR3: ASSIDQGRYT
V: TRBV9; J: TRBJ1-2; size: NA; CDR3: ASSPLSVSGYT
V: TRBV7-9; J: TRBJ2-5; size: NA; CDR3: ASSLSRGREETQY
V: TRBV5-4; J: TRBJ2-5; size: NA; CDR3: ASMGGAQETQY
V: TRBV29-1; J: TRBJ1-1; size: few; CDR3: SVEDLNARSF
V: TRBV18; J: TRBJ1-3; size: NA; CDR3: ASSPTLDGNTIY
V: TRBV5-4; J: TRBJ1-2; size: NA; CDR3: ASSLADVGLYGYT
V: TRBV18; J: TRBJ2-3; size: NA; CDR3: ASSPIMSSGASSTDTQY
V: TRBV7-2; J: TRBJ2-3; size: NA; CDR3: ASSLVGGTDTQY
V: TRBV29-1; J: TRBJ1-2; size: NA; CDR3: SVSRDTKRTNYGYT
V: TRBV7-2; J: TRBJ2-7; size: NA; CDR3: ASSLGRQVTYEQY
V: TRBV15; J: TRBJ1-1; size: NA; CDR3: ATSSGVFGTEAF
V: TRBV6-4; J: TRBJ2-1; size: NA; CDR3: ASSSSRNNEQF
V: TRBV9; J: TRBJ1-1; size: once; CDR3: ASSAGGAGTEAF
V: TRBV6-4; J: TRBJ1-5; size: NA; CDR3: ASRGDRAPYSNQPQH
V: TRBV6-2/TRBV6-3; J: TRBJ1-4; size: few; CDR3: ASSTRTGATNEKLF
V: TRBV20-1; J: TRBJ2-7; size: NA; CDR3: SALLTDEQY
V: TRBV7-9; J: TRBJ1-5; size: few; CDR3: ASSGSGNSNQPQH
V: TRBV29-1; J: TRBJ2-3; size: NA; CDR3: SVRDRGVSDTQY
V: TRBV7-9; J: TRBJ1-1; size: NA; CDR3: ASSPGPNTEAF
V: TRBV6-5; J: TRBJ1-4; size: NA; CDR3: ASSPDSWNEKLF
V: TRBV19; J: TRBJ1-1; size: NA; CDR3: ASSAGFMNTEAF
V: TRBV9; J: TRBJ1-3; size: NA; CDR3: ASSPRAGFSGNTIY
V: TRBV13; J: TRBJ2-7; size: NA; CDR3: ASRSSGGYEQY
V: TRBV6-5; J: TRBJ2-3; size: NA; CDR3: ASSYFPGIGDTQY
V: TRBV7-2; J: TRBJ1-2; size: NA; CDR3: ASSLNRGHGYT
V: TRBV5-3; J: TRBJ2-2; size: once; CDR3: ARSLRDRNTGELF
V: TRBV7-9; J: TRBJ1-4; size: NA; CDR3: ASSLGQGQANEKLF
V: TRBV4-3; J: TRBJ2-1; size: once; CDR3: ASSQDHRNSYNEQF
V: TRBV19; J: TRBJ2-1; size: NA; CDR3: ASSISAGGYNEQF
V: TRBV18; J: TRBJ2-7; size: once; CDR3: ASSPSGLGHEQY
V: TRBV6-1; J: TRBJ1-2; size: NA; CDR3: ASSEPGWGYGYT
V: TRBV11-2; J: TRBJ1-3; size: NA; CDR3: ASSSERDREYSGNTIY
V: TRBV30; J: TRBJ2-7; size: NA; CDR3: AWSPRGGTGGREQY
V: TRBV9; J: TRBJ1-3; size: NA; CDR3: ASSFKDRGNGNTIY